This T cell receptor beta chain was sequenced in a study of blood T cell repertoires in COVID-19. The CDR3 has 12 amino acids. V dropped 8 bases and J dropped 9 bases, with 11 bases sitting between them. Looked up from germline, CDR1 is LGHDT and CDR2 is YNNKEL (reference sequence). Generated by immunoSEQ multiplex PCR, the TCRdb table keeps only in-frame clones and is missing some. The table records some 270,000 clones, roughly 88% of them present only once. Sequenced: peripheral blood. The J gene is TRBJ1-6, the V gene TRBV3-1 (or the pseudogene TRBV3-2); no clear D gene. The clonotype was recovered from an older woman with acute or convalescent COVID-19. The CDR3 here is CASRTSGSPLHF. CDR3 bases: TGTGCCAGCCGCACCTCAGGTTCACCCCTCCACTTT.